The 22 T cell receptor beta chains below all came from one sample that was sequenced in a study of a mutant IDH1 vaccine in newly diagnosed glioma. The table came from immunoSEQ multiplex PCR; TCRdb's copy has only in-frame clones and leaves some out. This table has 38,000 or so clones, about 89% appearing once. No antigens are known for them. Stated time point: week 5, during vaccination. Doses of 300 ug of mutant IDH1 20-mer peptide were given with topical imiquimod. This specimen consisted of PBMCs, obtained from a glioma patient whose treatment included an IDH1 peptide vaccine. The source of these receptors is a man in his fifties with glioma.

V usage is TRBV6-6 and J usage is TRBJ1-1; no clear D gene. Trimming stripped 6 bases from V and 7 bases from J, with 18 bases between. CDR3 length equals 14 residues. CDR1 and CDR2 (germline): MNHNY, SVGAGI (reference sequence). The CDR3 DNA follows: TGTGCCAGCAGCTCCGGTCCAACAACCCTTGAAGCTTTCTTT. Its protein is CASSSGPTTLEAFF.

The rearrangement uses TRBV4-2 and TRBJ1-2, with D unresolved. This CDR3 comprises 14 residues. The V end lost 0 bases, the J end lost 6 bases, and 11 bases lay between the germline ends. Germline values: CDR1 LGHNA, CDR2 YNFKEQ. The CDR3 sequence: CASSQDPDRDGYTF. CDR3 bases: TGTGCCAGCAGCCAAGATCCGGACCGCGATGGCTACACCTTC.

Points on this clone: Other DNA sequences in this sample translate to the same CDR3. The chain carries TRBV7-9 and TRBJ1-2; the match to TRBD1 covers 7 bases. Germline lookup yields CDR1 SEHNR and CDR2 FQNEAQ (reference sequence). V lost 5 bases and J lost 4; bases outside the gene matches: 7. The length of the CDR3 is 14 residues. CDR3 amino acids: CASSPRTGIYGYTF. CDR3 coding DNA: TGTGCCAGCAGCCCAAGGACAGGTATCTATGGCTACACCTTC.

Comments on this clone: Other DNA sequences in the same sample also yield this CDR3. This chain connects TRBV5-6 to TRBJ1-1, with D maybe TRBD1 (5 bases). The CDR3 is 14 amino acids. The ends were cut back, 5 bases at V and 1 base at J, with 12 bases in the middle. The germline gives CDR1 SGHDT, CDR2 YYEEEE. The CDR3 DNA reads as TGTGCCAGCAGACCCCAGGGAGGGAACACTGAAGCTTTCTTT. Amino acids: CASRPQGGNTEAFF.

Comment on this clone: A junction boundary mismatches the germline segment, possibly from a read error. The V and J genes are TRBV7-2 and TRBJ2-7; D is unclear. Germline V gives CDR1 SGHTA, CDR2 FQGNSA. This CDR3 is built from 17 residues. CDR3 amino acids: CASSSYPRLLTSYEQCF. The CDR3 coding sequence is TGTGCCAGCAGCTCCTATCCTCGACTGCTCACTTCCTACGAGCAGTGCTTC. The full variable domain, in which reference TRBV7-2 and TRBJ2-7 provide the parts outside the CDR3, is GAGVSQSPSNKVTEKGKDVELRCDPISGHTALYWYRQSLGQGLEFLIYFQGNSAPDKSGLPSDRFSAERTGGSVSTLTIQRTQQEDSAVYLCASSSYPRLLTSYEQCFGPGTRLTVT.

The V and J genes are TRBV19 and TRBJ1-4; 8 bases are a match to TRBD1. The CDR3 covers 13 residues. The V and J ends lost 7 bases and 6 bases, in that order; junction bases with no gene match: 4. Germline-derived CDR1 and CDR2 are LNHDA and SQIVND (reference sequence). DNA of the CDR3: TGTGCCAGTAAGGTGACAGGGGATGAAAAACTGTTTTTT. It yields the protein CASKVTGDEKLFF.

V is TRBV19 and J is TRBJ1-2, with unresolved D. CDR1 LNHDA and CDR2 SQIVND come from the germline V gene (reference sequence). Trimming shortened V by 3 bases and J by 5 bases, and 13 bases separated the two germline ends. The CDR3 loop spans 14 amino acids. This chain's CDR3 is CASSIRLEIYGYTF. The CDR3 nucleotides are TGTGCCAGTAGTATCCGGTTAGAGATATATGGCTACACCTTC.

V gene TRBV28 combines with J gene TRBJ1-2; 9 positions match TRBD1. The germline V gene encodes CDR1 MDHEN and CDR2 SYDVKM. With V trimmed by 2 bases and J by 7 bases, 5 bases remained unmatched. This CDR3 comprises 14 residues. CDR3 coding DNA: TGTGCCAGCAGTTTAGACAGGGGGGCGAGTGGCTACACCTTC. As protein: CASSLDRGASGYTF.

The V gene is TRBV5-1, the J gene TRBJ2-7, with 7 bases lining up with TRBD2. The CDR3 sequence is 16 residues long. V shed 4 bases and J 0 bases; nucleotides not matched to a gene: 10. Germline V CDR1 and CDR2: SGHRS, YFSETQ. In DNA, the CDR3 is TGCGCCAGCAGCCTAATAGCGGGCCTGAGCTCCTACGAGCAGTACTTC. Translating gives CASSLIAGLSSYEQYF.

This chain connects TRBV10-3 to TRBJ2-1; 7 bases match TRBD2. The junction had 8 bases not matched to a gene; V was cut back by 10 bases and J by 5 bases. Per the germline V gene, CDR1 is ENHRY and CDR2 is SYGVKD. The CDR3 spans 13 residues. The CDR3 spells CATGTTNNNEQFF. Written as DNA, the CDR3 is TGTGCCACCGGGACTACCAATAACAATGAGCAGTTCTTC.

This chain links TRBV6-5 with TRBJ1-2, with D unclear. CDR3 size: 15 residues. Trimming removed 3 bases at V and 1 base at J, with 12 bases between. Germline CDR1 is MNHEY and CDR2 is SVGAGI. The CDR3 sequence is CASSYQRTFNYGYTF. DNA of the CDR3: TGTGCCAGCAGTTATCAAAGGACCTTTAACTATGGCTACACCTTC.

The chain links TRBV25-1 to TRBJ2-7; no clear D gene. CDR3 size: 11 residues. CDR1 and CDR2 (germline): MGHDK, SYGVNS. V was clipped by 5 bases and J by 2 bases, with 4 bases between them. The CDR3 is CASSSAYEQYF. The CDR3 nucleotides are TGTGCCAGCAGTTCGGCCTACGAGCAGTACTTC.

The sample holds a few counts of this clone. The J gene is TRBJ2-3, the V gene TRBV4-2; D not resolved. This CDR3 comprises 14 residues. The V end was cut by 1 base, the J end by 4 bases, with 9 bases between. The V gene's germline CDR1 is LGHNA and CDR2 YNFKEQ. CDR3 nucleotides: TGTGCCAGCAGCCAAGCCCCTCCTTCAGATACGCAGTATTTT. It translates to CASSQAPPSDTQYF.

This chain joins TRBV27 and TRBJ1-6; D possibly corresponds to TRBD1 (6 bases). In germline, CDR1 is MNHEY, CDR2 SMNVEV (reference sequence). V dropped 8 bases and J dropped 4 bases, with 18 bases sitting between them. The CDR3 totals 16 residues. CDR3 sequence: CASGQGQNFYNSPLHF. CDR3 sequence (DNA): TGTGCCAGCGGCCAAGGACAGAACTTTTATAATTCACCCCTCCACTTT.

The V and J genes are TRBV15 and TRBJ1-3, with no clear D. The CDR3 totals 15 residues. Trimming stripped 0 bases from V and 1 base from J, with 7 bases between. Germline assignment: CDR1 LNHNV and CDR2 YYDKDF (reference sequence). This CDR3 is CATSRDPFSGNTIYF. In nucleotides, the CDR3 is TGTGCCACCAGCAGAGATCCGTTTTCTGGAAACACCATATATTTT.

The chain links TRBV5-5 to TRBJ2-3; D gene ambiguous. The CDR3 length is 15 residues. The germline V gene encodes CDR1 SGHKS and CDR2 YYEKEE (reference sequence). The germline V and J ends were trimmed by 0 bases and 0 bases, with 8 bases remaining between them. The CDR3 sequence: CASSLARPSTDTQYF. The CDR3, as DNA: TGTGCCAGCAGCTTGGCCCGACCTAGCACAGATACGCAGTATTTT.

The gene calls are TRBV29-1 and TRBJ2-5; TRBD2 matches 7 bases. CDR3 length equals 12 residues. Trimming cost V 4 bases and J 5 bases; bases outside gene matches: 4. Germline assignment: CDR1 SQVTM and CDR2 ANQGSEA. The CDR3 DNA follows: TGCAGCGTTGCAGGACTAGTGGAGACCCAGTACTTC. It specifies CSVAGLVETQYF.

The chain has TRBV5-6 and TRBJ2-7; D not resolved. V shed 0 bases and J shed 3 bases, with 7 bases lying between them. The CDR3 sequence is 13 residues long. CDR1 and CDR2 (germline): SGHDT, YYEEEE. The CDR3 spells CASSLVGSYEQYF. For the CDR3, the DNA is TGTGCCAGCAGCTTGGTAGGCAGCTACGAGCAGTACTTC.

This rearrangement joins TRBV5-6 to TRBJ1-3, with unresolved D. Trimming stripped 0 bases from V and 4 bases from J, with 2 bases between. The CDR3 runs to 12 residues. Germline V CDR1 and CDR2: SGHDT, YYEEEE. CDR3 nucleotide sequence: TGTGCCAGCAGCTTGGACGGAAACACCATATATTTT. It specifies CASSLDGNTIYF.

This rearrangement joins TRBV10-3 to TRBJ1-4; tentatively, D is TRBD1 (5 bases). The germline CDR1 and CDR2 sequences are ENHRY and SYGVKD. CDR3 length: 15 residues. Trimming removed 11 bases at V and 8 bases at J, with 24 bases between. The CDR3 DNA sequence: TGTGCCCCCCTCCCCTGCCAGGGTTTGTGGGAAAAACTGTTTTTT. Amino acid sequence: CAPLPCQGLWEKLFF.

This clone was observed a single time. The chain joins TRBV18 to TRBJ2-3; D is possibly TRBD1 or TRBD2 (5 bases each). Germline-derived CDR1 and CDR2 are KGHSH and LQKENI. This CDR3 has 14 amino acids. V was pared by 4 bases and J by 2 bases, with 10 bases between. Here the CDR3 reads CASSLRDVTDTQYF. The CDR3 coding sequence is TGTGCCAGCTCACTCCGGGACGTCACAGATACGCAGTATTTT. The variable domain in full, with the rest retrieved from reference TRBV18 and TRBJ2-3, is NAGVMQNPRHLVRRRGQEARLRCSPMKGHSHVYWYRQLPEEGLKFMVYLQKENIIDESGMPKERFSAEFPKEGPSILRIQQVVRGDSAAYFCASSLRDVTDTQYFGPGTRLTVL.

To note about this clone: The junction departs from germline at one end; a sequencing error may be responsible. The chain links TRBV2 to TRBJ1-2, with D possibly being TRBD1 (6 bases). CDR1 is SNHLY and CDR2 is FYNNEI in the germline V gene. The CDR3 length is 11 residues. The CDR3 loop reads CASSEWQGKAF. The CDR3 nucleotides read TGTGCCAGCAGTGAATGGCAGGGGAAGGCCTTC.